This TCR beta chain was identified during a study of T cells in Graves' hyperthyroidism and ophthalmopathy. TCR beta CDR3 regions were amplified from RNA transcripts. The HTBI primer set drove a first-round RT-PCR of the TCR CDR3. In TCRdb, the multiplex PCR reads were re-called with MiXCR into one record per CDR3 protein. The sample includes more than 500,000 distinct CDR3 sequences, about 16% of them seen just once. V shed 5 bases and J 0 bases; nucleotides not matched to a gene: 7. Germline-derived CDR1 and CDR2 are DFQATT and SNEGSKA (reference sequence). The CDR3 loop spans 15 amino acids. Overall study results and limits: Model-based prediction identified ophthalmopathy a median roughly 6.1 months prior to its onset. Clonotypes that were expanded in thyroid above 0.001 mostly appeared in blood too.

On this clonotype: The antigen is not known.

The chain uses TRBV20-1 and TRBJ1-5; 7 nucleotides agree with TRBD1. This clonotype was sampled from a woman in her thirties with Graves' hyperthyroidism. Sequenced sample: blood. The CDR3 bases are TGCAGTGCTTTACAGGGGTCACATAGCAATCAGCCCCAGCATTTT. Translating it yields CSALQGSHSNQPQHF.